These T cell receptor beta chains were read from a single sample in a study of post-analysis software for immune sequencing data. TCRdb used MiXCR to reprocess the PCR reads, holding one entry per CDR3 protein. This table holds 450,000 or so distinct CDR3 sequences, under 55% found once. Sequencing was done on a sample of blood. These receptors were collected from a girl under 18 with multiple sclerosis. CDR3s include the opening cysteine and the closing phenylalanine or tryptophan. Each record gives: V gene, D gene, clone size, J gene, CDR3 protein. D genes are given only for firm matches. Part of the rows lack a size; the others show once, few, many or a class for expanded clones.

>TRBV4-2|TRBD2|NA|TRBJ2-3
CASSQGVSGIGDTQYF
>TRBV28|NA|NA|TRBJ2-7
CASIPGSSYEQYF
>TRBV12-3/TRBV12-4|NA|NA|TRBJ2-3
CASSLAFAPVADTQYF
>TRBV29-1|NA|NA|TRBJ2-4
CSVDRGTLAKNIQYF
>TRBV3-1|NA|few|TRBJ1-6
CASSQDLLHSPLHF
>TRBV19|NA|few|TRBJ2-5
CASSMVLARGGQETQYF
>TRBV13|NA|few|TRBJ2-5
CASSFGFEGLGETQYF
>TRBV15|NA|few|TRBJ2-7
CATSRGIGSTYEQYF
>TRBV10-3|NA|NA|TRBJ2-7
CAIRGTSAYEQYF
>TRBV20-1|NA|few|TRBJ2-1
CSARLGGVSYNEQFF
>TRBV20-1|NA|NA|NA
CSASGEVPHPYEQYF
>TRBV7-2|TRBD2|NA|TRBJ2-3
CASSAPTSGGTDTQYF
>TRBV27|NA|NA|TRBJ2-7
CASSLTYYEQYF
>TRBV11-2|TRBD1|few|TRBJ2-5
CASSTLDREETQYF
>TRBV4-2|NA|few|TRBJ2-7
CASSQDRGQNYEQYF
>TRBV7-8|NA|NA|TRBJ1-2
CASSAVQSNYGYTF
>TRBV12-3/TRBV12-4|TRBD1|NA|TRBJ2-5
CASSPLDRGDPAWETQYF
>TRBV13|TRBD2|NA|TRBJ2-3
CASSSVGGSTDTQYF
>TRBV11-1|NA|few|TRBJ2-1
CASSSLGGQGGPEQFF
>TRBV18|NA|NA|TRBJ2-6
CASSPRSSASSGANVLTF
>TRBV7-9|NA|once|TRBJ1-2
CASSLERQGKDGYTF
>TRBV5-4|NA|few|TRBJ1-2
CASSYSGSNYGYTF
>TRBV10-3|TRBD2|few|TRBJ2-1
CAISPGLAGGSYNEQFF
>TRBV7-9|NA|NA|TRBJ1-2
CASSLAQSYGYTF
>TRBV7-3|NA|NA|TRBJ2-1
CASSLVPTDPRQFF
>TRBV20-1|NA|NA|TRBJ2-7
CSARDRGGNEQYF
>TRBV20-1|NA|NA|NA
CSAILPKSTQYF
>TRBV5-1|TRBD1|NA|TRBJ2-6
CASSRTGAAGVLTF
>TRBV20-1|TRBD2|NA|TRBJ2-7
CSASPGGRTYEQYF
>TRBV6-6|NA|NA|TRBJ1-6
CACRGNSPLHF
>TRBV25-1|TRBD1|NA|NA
CASSRDRGLLDEQYF
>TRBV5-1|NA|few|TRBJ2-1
CASSLVRQRYNEQFF
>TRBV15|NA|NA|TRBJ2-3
CATKVGNTDTQYF
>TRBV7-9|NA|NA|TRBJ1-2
CASSPASHQAYGYTF
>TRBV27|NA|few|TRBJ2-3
CASGHTQYF
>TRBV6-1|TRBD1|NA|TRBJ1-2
CASDRGVIHYGYTF
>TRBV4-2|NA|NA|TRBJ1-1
CASSQRGGVRNTEAFF
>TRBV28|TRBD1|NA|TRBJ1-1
CASSLWTGTGGSFNTEAFF
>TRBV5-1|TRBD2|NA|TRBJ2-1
CASSLAPPTSGSDEQFF
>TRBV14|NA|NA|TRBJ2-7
CASSLPGQIISYNEQYF
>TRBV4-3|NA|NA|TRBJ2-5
CASSPEVAEETQYF
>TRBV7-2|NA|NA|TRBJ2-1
CASSLHRAGEQFF
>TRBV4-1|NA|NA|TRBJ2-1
CASSQDSGEAYNEQFF
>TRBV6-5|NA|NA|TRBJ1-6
CASSYGGRRNSPLHF
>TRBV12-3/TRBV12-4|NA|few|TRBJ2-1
CASSLAPGKQFF
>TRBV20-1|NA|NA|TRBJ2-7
CSADGGGQSYEQYF
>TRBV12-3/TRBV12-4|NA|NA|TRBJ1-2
CASSLVPWTAPSNYGYTF
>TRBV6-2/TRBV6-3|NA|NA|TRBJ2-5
CASSYEPWREETQYF
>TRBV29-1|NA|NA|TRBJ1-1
CSVDLTAMNTEAFF
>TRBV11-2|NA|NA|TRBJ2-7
CASSLVGEKVQYF
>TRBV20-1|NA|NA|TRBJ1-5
CSARRELGINQPQHF
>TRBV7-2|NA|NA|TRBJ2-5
CASSSLRTAETQYF
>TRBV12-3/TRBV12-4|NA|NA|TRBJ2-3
CASSPVGTGDTQYF
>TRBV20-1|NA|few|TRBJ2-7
CSARDLQRSSYEQYF
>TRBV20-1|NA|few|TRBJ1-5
CSGRGAYSNQPQHF
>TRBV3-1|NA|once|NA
CASSPGRGEYEQYF
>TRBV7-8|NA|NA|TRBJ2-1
CASSSGYQSAYNEQFF
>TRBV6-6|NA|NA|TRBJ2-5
CASSYGQQETQYF
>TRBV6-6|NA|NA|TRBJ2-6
CASKISQRSSGANVLTF